Presented here are 27 T cell receptor beta chains from one specimen sequenced in a study of cytomegalovirus exposure and HLA in healthy donors. PCR used 60 Vbeta primers and 13 Jbeta primers. This table comes from immunoSEQ multiplex PCR, and its TCRdb copy is limited to in-frame clones, with some not included. The table has 85,000 to 100,000 clones, roughly 71% seen once. Source material: PBMCs. Receptors originate from a man aged 50-60 years in good health and CMV-seronegative.

The V gene is TRBV7-2, the J gene TRBJ2-5; the D gene is possibly TRBD2 (6 bases). The CDR3 covers 15 residues. Per germline, CDR1 SGHTA and CDR2 FQGNSA. V was trimmed by 3 bases and J by 3 bases, leaving 14 bases between them. DNA of the CDR3: TGTGCCAGCAGCTTTTGGCCCCCGGGGGAAGAGACCCAGTACTTC. As protein: CASSFWPPGEETQYF.

This clone turned up a few times. The chain employs TRBV6-4 and TRBJ2-1, with TRBD2 matching 13 bases. Per germline, CDR1 MRHNA and CDR2 SNTAGT. The junction had 5 bases not matched to a gene; V was cut back by 5 bases and J by 4 bases. The CDR3 consists of 16 residues. As DNA, the CDR3 is TGTGCCAGCAGTCGGGAACTAGCGGGGGGGTACAATGAGCAGTTCTTC. This codes for CASSRELAGGYNEQFF.

V gene TRBV13 combines with J gene TRBJ2-3; 7 bases align to TRBD1. Germline-derived CDR1 and CDR2 are PRHDT and FYEKMQ (reference sequence). V lost 3 bases and J lost 0; bases outside the gene matches: 3. The CDR3 is 15 residues long. In nucleotides, the CDR3 is TGTGCCAGCAGCTTGGGGACAGCTAGCACAGATACGCAGTATTTT. Its translation: CASSLGTASTDTQYF.

This CDR3 reads CASSYRLASEQYF. The CDR3 DNA reads as TGTGCCAGCAGTTACAGACTAGCGTCCGAGCAGTACTTC. The rearrangement links TRBV6-5 to TRBJ2-7; 8 bases align to TRBD2. CDR1 and CDR2 (germline): MNHEY, SVGAGI. With 2 bases clipped from V and 6 bases from J, the junction kept 3 bases outside the gene matches. This CDR3 is 13 amino acids long.

In this sample, this clone turned up a few times. This rearrangement joins TRBV5-8 to TRBJ2-1; 7 bases agree with TRBD2. V gave up 5 bases and J gave up 9 bases; unmatched junction bases: 8. This CDR3 spans 13 amino acids. Germline V gene data show CDR1 as SGHTS and CDR2 as YDEGEE. The CDR3 protein is CASRPRGEGEQFF. CDR3 in DNA: TGTGCCAGCAGGCCCCGGGGGGAGGGTGAGCAGTTCTTC.

The chain combines TRBV30 with TRBJ2-5; TRBD2 is a possible D gene (6 bases). V shed 2 bases and J shed 7 bases, with 11 bases lying between them. The germline V gene has CDR1 GTSNPN and CDR2 SVGIG (reference sequence). The CDR3 loop spans 12 amino acids. The CDR3 DNA sequence: TGTGCCTGGAGTTCCGGGGGAGCGACCCAGTACTTC. It yields the protein CAWSSGGATQYF.

The chain has TRBV30 and TRBJ2-3; D is perhaps TRBD2 (6 bases). There are 13 residues in the CDR3. Germline V gene data show CDR1 as GTSNPN and CDR2 as SVGIG (reference sequence). Between the trimmed V and J ends, which lost 1 base and 5 bases, there was a span of 10 bases. As DNA, the CDR3 is TGTGCCTGGAGTGGACTAGACGGAGATACGCAGTATTTT. This gives the protein CAWSGLDGDTQYF. Filled out from reference TRBV30 and TRBJ2-3, the complete variable domain reads SQTIHQWPATLVQPVGSPLSLECTVEGTSNPNLYWYRQAAGRGLQLLFYSVGIGQISSEVPQNLSASRPQDRQFILSSKKLLLSDSGFYLCAWSGLDGDTQYFGPGTRLTVL.

The rearrangement joins TRBV7-2 to TRBJ1-6; TRBD1 agrees at 7 bases. The CDR3 covers 15 residues. The germline V gene has CDR1 SGHTA and CDR2 FQGNSA. Losses at the gene ends were 5 bases for V and 10 bases for J; bases not matched to a gene: 11. DNA of the CDR3: TGTGCCAGCAGCCCGCCGACAGGGCAGAGGTCACCCCTCCACTTT. Amino acid sequence: CASSPPTGQRSPLHF.

The V call is TRBV2, the J call TRBJ2-2, with a weak D call TRBD2 (6 bases). With 7 bases removed from V and 5 bases from J, the gap between germline ends came to 17 bases. The germline V gene has CDR1 SNHLY and CDR2 FYNNEI. The CDR3 contains 15 residues. The chain's CDR3 is CASNGGTGATGELFF. In DNA form, the CDR3 reads TGTGCCAGCAACGGGGGAACAGGTGCTACCGGGGAGCTGTTTTTT.

This clone was seen more than once but under ten times. This chain joins TRBV7-2 and TRBJ2-7, with D possibly TRBD2 on 7 matching bases. V lost 5 bases and J 2 bases, leaving 13 bases between the germline ends. The CDR3 has 14 residues. Germline-derived CDR1 and CDR2 are SGHTA and FQGNSA. CDR3 sequence reads: CASSPREGAYEQYF. The CDR3 DNA follows: TGTGCCAGCAGCCCCAGGGAGGGGGCCTACGAGCAGTACTTC.

The rearrangement uses TRBV19 and TRBJ1-1; weak D call: TRBD1 (6 bases). V was shortened by 5 bases and J by 4 bases, with 14 bases between the two germline ends. This CDR3 is 14 amino acids long. CDR1 is LNHDA and CDR2 is SQIVND in the germline V gene (reference sequence). DNA for the CDR3: TGTGCCAGTAGTCTCCCCGACAGGCCCACTGAAGCTTTCTTT. Translation gives CASSLPDRPTEAFF.

The chain combines TRBV2 with TRBJ1-5, with 7 bases lining up with TRBD1. The junction had 3 bases not matched to a gene; V was cut back by 2 bases and J by 5 bases. The germline V gene encodes CDR1 SNHLY and CDR2 FYNNEI. CDR3 size: 14 residues. The CDR3 nucleotides are TGTGCCAGCAGTGAAAGACAGGGTGATCAGCCCCAGCATTTT. Its protein is CASSERQGDQPQHF. The full variable domain, with the rest looked up from reference TRBV2 and TRBJ1-5, is EPEVTQTPSHQVTQMGQEVILRCVPISNHLYFYWYRQILGQKVEFLVSFYNNEISEKSEIFDDQFSVERPDGSNFTLKIRSTKLEDSAMYFCASSERQGDQPQHFGDGTRLSIL.

The chain uses TRBV27 and TRBJ1-5, with D possibly TRBD1 on 6 matching bases. Germline values: CDR1 MNHEY, CDR2 SMNVEV (reference sequence). The CDR3 length is 17 residues. The V gene lost 6 bases and the J gene lost 5 bases, with 23 bases spanning the gap. The CDR3 spells CASSKIRGAGVDQPQHF. The DNA for the CDR3 is TGTGCCAGCAGCAAAATCAGAGGGGCAGGGGTGGATCAGCCCCAGCATTTT.

The chain joins TRBV5-4 to TRBJ2-1; 9 bases align to TRBD1. This CDR3 is 15 amino acids long. Germline V gene lookup returns CDR1 SGHNT and CDR2 YYREEE (reference sequence). V shed 1 base and J 7 bases; nucleotides not matched to a gene: 6. In nucleotides, the CDR3 is TGTGCCAGCAGCTTGAAGGGACAGGGATGGAATGAGCAGTTCTTC. This codes for CASSLKGQGWNEQFF.

This clone was seen a handful of times. The chain is built from TRBV10-1 and TRBJ2-7, with 10 bases matching TRBD2. The CDR3 runs 17 residues. Germline assignment: CDR1 WNHNN and CDR2 SYGVQD (reference sequence). Unmatched junction bases numbered 9, after V lost 2 bases and J lost 2 bases. CDR3 residues: CASSEVMGSGGPYEQYF. CDR3 nucleotide sequence: TGCGCCAGCAGTGAGGTAATGGGTAGCGGGGGGCCCTACGAGCAGTACTTC.

The gene calls are TRBV29-1 and TRBJ1-2; perhaps TRBD1 as D (6 bases). Germline-derived CDR1 and CDR2 are SQVTM and ANQGSEA. The CDR3 is 12 residues long. V was clipped by 5 bases and J by 6 bases, with 13 bases between them. The CDR3 DNA follows: TGCAGCGTTTCAGCAGGGGTAGATGGCTACACCTTC. This gives the protein CSVSAGVDGYTF.

The chain is built from TRBV15 and TRBJ2-1; D might be TRBD1 (5 bases). Germline lookup yields CDR1 LNHNV and CDR2 YYDKDF (reference sequence). The CDR3 sequence is 16 residues long. V shed 0 bases and J shed 9 bases, with 18 bases lying between them. CDR3 loop: CATSRDSRQGGREQFF. The CDR3 coding sequence is TGTGCCACCAGCAGAGATTCTAGGCAGGGCGGTCGTGAGCAGTTCTTC. The full variable domain, in which reference TRBV15 and TRBJ2-1 provide the parts outside the CDR3, is DAMVIQNPRYQVTQFGKPVTLSCSQTLNHNVMYWYQQKSSQAPKLLFHYYDKDFNNEADTPDNFQSRRPNTSFCFLDIRSPGLGDTAMYLCATSRDSRQGGREQFFGPGTRLTVL.

There are a few counts of this clone. J is TRBJ2-1 and V is TRBV7-2; tentative D call: TRBD2 (6 bases). V lost 2 bases and J 9 bases, leaving 17 bases between the germline ends. CDR1 is SGHTA, CDR2 FQGNSA, per germline. This CDR3 region has 15 residues. CDR3 protein: CASSLRTSPTAEQFF. CDR3 nucleotide sequence: TGTGCCAGCAGCTTACGTACTAGCCCCACGGCTGAGCAGTTCTTC.

The chain carries TRBV5-4 and TRBJ2-5, with no clear D. The CDR3 consists of 14 residues. V lost 4 bases and J lost 5, with 15 bases in between. The V gene's germline CDR1 is SGHNT and CDR2 YYREEE (reference sequence). The CDR3 region has the DNA TGTGCCAGCAGCAGTCTCCAGGATCGGGAGACCCAGTACTTC. Translated, it gives CASSSLQDRETQYF.

The chain is built from TRBV9 and TRBJ1-4, with 9 positions matching TRBD1. This CDR3 comprises 16 residues. With V trimmed by 1 base and J by 8 bases, 9 bases remained unmatched. Germline V CDR1 and CDR2: SGDLS, YYNGEE. In nucleotides, the CDR3 is TGTGCCAGCAGCGTAAGAGCCGGGACAGGGTACGAAAAACTGTTTTTT. Its protein product is CASSVRAGTGYEKLFF.

The table lists this clone with a few counts. The chain joins TRBV4-2 to TRBJ1-1; D unresolved. This CDR3 spans 13 amino acids. The germline V and J ends were trimmed by 3 bases and 5 bases, with 10 bases remaining between them. CDR1 LGHNA and CDR2 YNFKEQ come from the germline V gene. Written as DNA, the CDR3 is TGTGCCAGCAGCCACCCGATAGAGACTGAAGCTTTCTTT. This gives the protein CASSHPIETEAFF.

In the case of this clone: A single base is all that separates this from a far larger clone, so a read error is likely. In this CDR3 the conserved last residue, phenylalanine or tryptophan, is missing, so a read error is likely. Within the sample, other DNA sequences also encode this same CDR3. This chain connects TRBV7-2 to TRBJ1-2; D is unresolved. The CDR3 runs to 14 residues. V was pared by 2 bases and J by 0 bases, with 7 bases between. Germline V gene lookup returns CDR1 SGHTA and CDR2 FQGNSA. The CDR3 is CASSLTNSNYGYTC. In nucleotides, the CDR3 is TGTGCCAGCAGCTTAACAAATTCTAACTATGGCTACACCTGC.

The J gene is TRBJ2-7, the V gene TRBV4-3; D perhaps matches TRBD2 (7 bases). V dropped 4 bases and J dropped 6 bases, with 16 bases sitting between them. Germline CDR1 is LGHNA and CDR2 is YSLEER. There are 14 residues in the CDR3. CDR3 nucleotides: TGCGCCAGCAGCCTCCTAGGGGGGGACGGCGAGCAGTACTTC. This gives the protein CASSLLGGDGEQYF.

This clone showed up just a few times. The gene calls are TRBV4-3 and TRBJ1-4; D remains ambiguous. CDR1 LGHNA and CDR2 YSLEER come from the germline V gene. The V gene lost 1 base and the J gene lost 5 bases, with 11 bases spanning the gap. The CDR3 totals 15 residues. In DNA form, the CDR3 reads TGCGCCAGCAGCCAAGGCATTTACGGGAATGAAAAACTGTTTTTT. Its translation is CASSQGIYGNEKLFF.

This chain connects TRBV7-3 to TRBJ2-3; maybe TRBD2 (6 bases). Trimming stripped 5 bases from V and 9 bases from J, with 12 bases between. CDR3 size: 12 residues. Germline V gene data show CDR1 as SGHTA and CDR2 as FQGTGA. As DNA, the CDR3 is TGTGCCAGCAGCCTGGGACTGGGGACGCAGTATTTT. The encoded protein is CASSLGLGTQYF.

The chain recombines TRBV27 with TRBJ2-2; D not resolved. Germline CDR1 MNHEY, CDR2 SMNVEV (reference sequence). The length of the CDR3 is 14 residues. V dropped 4 bases and J dropped 1 base, with 7 bases sitting between them. The CDR3 nucleotides are TGTGCCAGCAGTTATACAGTGAACACCGGGGAGCTGTTTTTT. This sequence encodes CASSYTVNTGELFF.

The chain joins TRBV6-5 to TRBJ2-3, with 8 bases lining up with TRBD1. This CDR3 spans 16 amino acids. Germline CDR1 reads MNHEY; CDR2 reads SVGAGI. With 0 bases clipped from V and 3 bases from J, the junction kept 5 bases outside the gene matches. CDR3 nucleotides: TGTGCCAGCAGTTACTCTTGGGGGACAGGAACAGATACGCAGTATTTT. Its protein product is CASSYSWGTGTDTQYF.